What follows is one T cell receptor (beta chain) and its context. The antigen is undetermined. Authors' analysis steps: Productive clonotypes were detectable down to 2.59 x 10-5 frequency. Measured with immunoSEQ multiplex PCR; TCRdb has only the in-frame clones, and not every one. V and J calls and clone size come straight from that table; D and trimming were deduced from the DNA. The sample yields some 41,000 clones, roughly 79% seen once. This record belongs to a study of STAT5B mutations in CD4+ large granular lymphocyte leukemia. Trimming shortened V by 0 bases and J by 4 bases, and 6 bases separated the two germline ends. CDR1 is GTSNPN and CDR2 is SVGIG in the germline V gene (reference sequence). The CDR3 extends over 12 amino acids. Study observations and caveats: Main leukemic clonotypes were patient-specific, but approximately 27% appeared at low frequency elsewhere.

The sequence came from a human donor in good health. Source material: CD4+ T cells from blood buffy coats. The chain employs TRBV30 and TRBJ1-2; no definite D call. CDR3 residues: CAWSVSFYGYTF. The CDR3 DNA reads as TGTGCCTGGAGTGTGTCGTTCTATGGCTACACCTTC. The entire variable domain, with the rest obtained from reference TRBV30 and TRBJ1-2, is as follows: SQTIHQWPATLVQPVGSPLSLECTVEGTSNPNLYWYRQAAGRGLQLLFYSVGIGQISSEVPQNLSASRPQDRQFILSSKKLLLSDSGFYLCAWSVSFYGYTFGSGTRLTVV.